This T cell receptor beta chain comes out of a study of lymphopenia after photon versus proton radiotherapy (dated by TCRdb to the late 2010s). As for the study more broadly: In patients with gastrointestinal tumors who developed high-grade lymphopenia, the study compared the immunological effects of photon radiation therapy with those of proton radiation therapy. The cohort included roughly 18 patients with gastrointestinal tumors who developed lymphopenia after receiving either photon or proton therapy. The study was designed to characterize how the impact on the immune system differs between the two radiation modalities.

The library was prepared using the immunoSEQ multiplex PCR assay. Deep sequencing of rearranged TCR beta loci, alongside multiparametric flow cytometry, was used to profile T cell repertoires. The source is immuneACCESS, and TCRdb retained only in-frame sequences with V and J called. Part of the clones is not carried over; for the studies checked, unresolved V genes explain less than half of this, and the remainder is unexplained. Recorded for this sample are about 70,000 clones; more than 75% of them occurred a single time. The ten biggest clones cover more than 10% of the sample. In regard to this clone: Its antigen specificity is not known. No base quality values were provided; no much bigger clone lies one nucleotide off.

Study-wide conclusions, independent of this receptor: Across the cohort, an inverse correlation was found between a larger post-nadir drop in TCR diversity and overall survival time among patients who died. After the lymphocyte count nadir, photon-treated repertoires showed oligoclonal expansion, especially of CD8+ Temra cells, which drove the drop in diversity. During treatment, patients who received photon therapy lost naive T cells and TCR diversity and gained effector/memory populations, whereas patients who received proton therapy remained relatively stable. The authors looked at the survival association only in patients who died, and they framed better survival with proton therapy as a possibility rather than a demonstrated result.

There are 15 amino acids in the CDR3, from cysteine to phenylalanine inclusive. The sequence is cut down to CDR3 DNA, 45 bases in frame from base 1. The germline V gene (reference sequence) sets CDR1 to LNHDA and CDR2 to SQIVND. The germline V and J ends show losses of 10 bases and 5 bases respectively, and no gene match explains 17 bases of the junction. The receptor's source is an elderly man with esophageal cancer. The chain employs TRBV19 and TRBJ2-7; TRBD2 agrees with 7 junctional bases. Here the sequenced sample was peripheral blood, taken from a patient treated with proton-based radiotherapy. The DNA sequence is TGTGCCACAAGGACCTTGGCTAGCGGACCGAACGAGCAGTACTTC. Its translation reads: CATRTLASGPNEQYF. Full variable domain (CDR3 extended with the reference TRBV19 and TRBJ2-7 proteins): DGGITQSPKYLFRKEGQNVTLSCEQNLNHDAMYWYRQDPGQGLRLIYYSQIVNDFQKGDIAEGYSVSREKKESFPLTVTSAQKNPTAFYLCATRTLASGPNEQYFGPGTRLTVT.